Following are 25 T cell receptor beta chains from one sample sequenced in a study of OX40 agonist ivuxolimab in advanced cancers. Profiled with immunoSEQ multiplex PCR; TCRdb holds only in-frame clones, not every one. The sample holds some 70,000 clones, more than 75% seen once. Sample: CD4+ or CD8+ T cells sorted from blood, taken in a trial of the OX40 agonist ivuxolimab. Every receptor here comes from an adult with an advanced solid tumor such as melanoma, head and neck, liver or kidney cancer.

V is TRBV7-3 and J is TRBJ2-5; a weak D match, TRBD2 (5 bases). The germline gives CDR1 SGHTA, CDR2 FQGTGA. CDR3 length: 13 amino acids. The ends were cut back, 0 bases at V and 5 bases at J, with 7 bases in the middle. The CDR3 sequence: CASSLTGGETQYF. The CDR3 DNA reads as TGTGCCAGCAGCTTAACAGGCGGGGAGACCCAGTACTTC.

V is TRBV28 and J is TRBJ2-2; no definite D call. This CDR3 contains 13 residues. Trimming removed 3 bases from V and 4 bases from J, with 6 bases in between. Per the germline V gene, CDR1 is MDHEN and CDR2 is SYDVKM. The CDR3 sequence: CASSFAPTGELFF. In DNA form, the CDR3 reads TGTGCCAGCAGTTTCGCTCCCACCGGGGAGCTGTTTTTT.

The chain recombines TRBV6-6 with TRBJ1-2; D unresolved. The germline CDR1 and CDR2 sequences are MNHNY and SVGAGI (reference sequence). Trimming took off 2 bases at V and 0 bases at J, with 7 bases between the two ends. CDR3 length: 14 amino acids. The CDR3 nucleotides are TGTGCCAGCAGTTACGACGGTACTAACTATGGCTACACCTTC. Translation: CASSYDGTNYGYTF.

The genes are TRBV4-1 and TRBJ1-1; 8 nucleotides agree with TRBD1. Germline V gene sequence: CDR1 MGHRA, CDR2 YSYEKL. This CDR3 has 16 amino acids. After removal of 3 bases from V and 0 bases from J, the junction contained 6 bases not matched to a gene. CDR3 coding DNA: TGCGCCAGCAGCCAGGGGGGACAGGTCATGAACACTGAAGCTTTCTTT. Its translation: CASSQGGQVMNTEAFF.

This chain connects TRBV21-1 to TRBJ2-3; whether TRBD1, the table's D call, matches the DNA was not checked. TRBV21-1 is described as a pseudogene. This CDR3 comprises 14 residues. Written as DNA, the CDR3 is TGTGCCAGCAGCTCCGGACAGGGGACGGATACGCAGTATTTT. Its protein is CASSSGQGTDTQYF.

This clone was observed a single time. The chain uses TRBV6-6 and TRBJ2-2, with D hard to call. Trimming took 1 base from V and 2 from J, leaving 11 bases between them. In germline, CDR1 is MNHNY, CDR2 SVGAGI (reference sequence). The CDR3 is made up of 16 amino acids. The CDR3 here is CASSYYSRPNTGELFF. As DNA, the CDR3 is TGTGCCAGCAGTTACTACTCCAGGCCTAACACCGGGGAGCTGTTTTTT.

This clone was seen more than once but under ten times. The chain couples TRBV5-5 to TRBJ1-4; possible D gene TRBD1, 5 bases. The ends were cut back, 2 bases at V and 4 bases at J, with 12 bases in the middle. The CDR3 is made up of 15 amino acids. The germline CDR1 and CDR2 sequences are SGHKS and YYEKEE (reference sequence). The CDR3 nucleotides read TGTGCCAGCAGCTTATCCGGGACCCGTAATGAAAAACTGTTTTTT. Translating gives CASSLSGTRNEKLFF.

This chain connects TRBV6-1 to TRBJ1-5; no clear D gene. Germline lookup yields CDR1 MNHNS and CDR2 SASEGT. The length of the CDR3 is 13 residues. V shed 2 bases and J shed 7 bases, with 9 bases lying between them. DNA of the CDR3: TGTGCCAGCAGTGAACTGAGGGAACAGCCCCAGCATTTT. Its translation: CASSELREQPQHF.

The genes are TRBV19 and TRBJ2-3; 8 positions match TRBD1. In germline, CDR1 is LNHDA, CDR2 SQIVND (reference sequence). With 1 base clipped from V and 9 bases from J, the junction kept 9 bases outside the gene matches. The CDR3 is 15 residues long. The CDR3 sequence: CASSIVTAGGATQYF. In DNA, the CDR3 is TGTGCCAGTAGTATAGTTACGGCAGGGGGCGCGACGCAGTATTTT.

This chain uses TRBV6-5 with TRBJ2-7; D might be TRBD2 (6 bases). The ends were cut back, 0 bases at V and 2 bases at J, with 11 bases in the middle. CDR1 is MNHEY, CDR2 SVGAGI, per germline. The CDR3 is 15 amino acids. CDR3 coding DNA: TGTGCCAGCAGTTACTCGGGGGGTAGCGCCTACGAGCAGTACTTC. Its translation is CASSYSGGSAYEQYF.

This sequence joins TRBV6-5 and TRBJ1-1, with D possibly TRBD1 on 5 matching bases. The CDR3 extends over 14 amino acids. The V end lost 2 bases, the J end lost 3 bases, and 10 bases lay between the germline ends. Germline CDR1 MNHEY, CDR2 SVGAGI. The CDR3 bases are TGTGCCAGCAGTTACGGGGCTTTGTACACTGAAGCTTTCTTT. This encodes CASSYGALYTEAFF.

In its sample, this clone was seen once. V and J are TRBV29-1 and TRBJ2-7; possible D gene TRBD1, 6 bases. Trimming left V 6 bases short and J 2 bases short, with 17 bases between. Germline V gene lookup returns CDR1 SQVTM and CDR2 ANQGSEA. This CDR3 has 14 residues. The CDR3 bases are TGCAGCGTCGCGGACAGTCTGTGGCCCTACGAGCAGTACTTC. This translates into CSVADSLWPYEQYF.

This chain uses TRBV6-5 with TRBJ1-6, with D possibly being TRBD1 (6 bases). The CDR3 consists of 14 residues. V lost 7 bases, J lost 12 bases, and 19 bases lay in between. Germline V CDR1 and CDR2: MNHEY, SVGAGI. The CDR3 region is CASTVGGLRQPLHF. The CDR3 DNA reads TGTGCCAGCACCGTGGGGGGCCTCCGGCAACCCCTCCACTTT.

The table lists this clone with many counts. The CDR3 protein is CASSFGGNTEAFF. DNA for the CDR3: TGTGCCAGCAGCTTCGGGGGGAACACTGAAGCTTTCTTT. V gene TRBV7-3 combines with J gene TRBJ1-1; D might be TRBD1 (5 bases). V was trimmed by 3 bases and J by 1 base, leaving 6 bases between them. Germline CDR1 SGHTA, CDR2 FQGTGA. There are 13 residues in the CDR3.

The CDR3 is CASSFPGLAAQETQYF. The DNA of the CDR3 is TGTGCCAGCAGCTTTCCTGGACTAGCGGCGCAAGAGACCCAGTACTTC. This chain links TRBV7-9 with TRBJ2-5, with 10 bases fitting TRBD2. The V and J ends lost 3 bases and 2 bases, in that order; junction bases with no gene match: 6. CDR1 is SEHNR and CDR2 is FQNEAQ in the germline V gene (reference sequence). This CDR3 has 16 amino acids.

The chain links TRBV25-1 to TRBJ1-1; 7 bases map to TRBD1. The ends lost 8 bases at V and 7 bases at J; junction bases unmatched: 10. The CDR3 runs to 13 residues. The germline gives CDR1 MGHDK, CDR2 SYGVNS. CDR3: CASRRQGGVEAFF. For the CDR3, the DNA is TGTGCCAGCCGAAGACAGGGCGGTGTTGAAGCTTTCTTT.

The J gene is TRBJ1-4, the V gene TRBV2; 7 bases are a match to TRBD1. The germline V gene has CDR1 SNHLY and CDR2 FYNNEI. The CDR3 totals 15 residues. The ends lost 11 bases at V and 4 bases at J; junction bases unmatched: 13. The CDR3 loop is CAVKRSGQNNEKLFF. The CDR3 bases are TGTGCCGTTAAAAGGTCGGGACAGAATAATGAAAAACTGTTTTTT.

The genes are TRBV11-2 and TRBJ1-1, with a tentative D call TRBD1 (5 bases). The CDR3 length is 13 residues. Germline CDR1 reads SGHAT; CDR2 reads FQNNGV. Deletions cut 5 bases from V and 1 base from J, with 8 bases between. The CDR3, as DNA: TGTGCCAGCAGCCCCGGGGCGAACACTGAAGCTTTCTTT. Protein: CASSPGANTEAFF. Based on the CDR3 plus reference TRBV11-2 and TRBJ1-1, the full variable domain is EAGVAQSPRYKIIEKRQSVAFWCNPISGHATLYWYQQILGQGPKLLIQFQNNGVVDDSQLPKDRFSAERLKGVDSTLKIQPAKLEDSAVYLCASSPGANTEAFFGQGTRLTVV.

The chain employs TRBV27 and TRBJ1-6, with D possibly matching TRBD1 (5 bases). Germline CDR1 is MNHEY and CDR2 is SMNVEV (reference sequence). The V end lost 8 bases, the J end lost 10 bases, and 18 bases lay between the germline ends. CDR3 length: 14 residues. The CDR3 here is CASGMQQANSPLHF. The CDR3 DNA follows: TGTGCCAGCGGGATGCAACAGGCCAACTCACCCCTCCACTTT.

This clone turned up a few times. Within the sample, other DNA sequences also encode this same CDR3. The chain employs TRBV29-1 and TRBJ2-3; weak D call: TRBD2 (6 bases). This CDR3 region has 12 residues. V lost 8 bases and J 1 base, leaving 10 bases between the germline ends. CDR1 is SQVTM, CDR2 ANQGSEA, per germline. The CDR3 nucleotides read TGCAGCTACGGGGGTGGCACAGATACGCAGTATTTT. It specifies CSYGGGTDTQYF.

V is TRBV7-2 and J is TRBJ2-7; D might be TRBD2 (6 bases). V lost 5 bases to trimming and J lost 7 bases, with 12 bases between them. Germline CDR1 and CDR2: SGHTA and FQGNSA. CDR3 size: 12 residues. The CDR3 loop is CASSQTSTEQYF. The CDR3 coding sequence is TGTGCCAGCAGCCAGACTAGTACGGAGCAGTACTTC.

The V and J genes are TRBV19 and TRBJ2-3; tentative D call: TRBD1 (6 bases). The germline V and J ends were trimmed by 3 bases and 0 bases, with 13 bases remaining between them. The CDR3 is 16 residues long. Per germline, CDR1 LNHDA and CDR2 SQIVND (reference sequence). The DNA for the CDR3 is TGTGCCAGTAGTATTTGGGGGACACCCAGCACAGATACGCAGTATTTT. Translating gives CASSIWGTPSTDTQYF.

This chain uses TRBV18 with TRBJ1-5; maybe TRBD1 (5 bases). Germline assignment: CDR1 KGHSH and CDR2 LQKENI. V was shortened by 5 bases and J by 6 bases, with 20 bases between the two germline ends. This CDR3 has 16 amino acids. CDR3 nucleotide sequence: TGTGCCAGCTCAACCGGTTATGGTTCTGACAGTCAGCCCCAGCATTTT. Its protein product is CASSTGYGSDSQPQHF.

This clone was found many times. The CDR3 DNA is TGTGCCAGCAGCCCTAGCGGGGGGAACACCGGGGAGCTGTTTTTT. Protein sequence: CASSPSGGNTGELFF. J is TRBJ2-2 and V is TRBV5-4, with 10 bases matching TRBD2. Germline V CDR1 and CDR2: SGHNT, YYREEE (reference sequence). The CDR3 has 15 residues. With V trimmed by 4 bases and J by 1 base, 1 base remained unmatched.

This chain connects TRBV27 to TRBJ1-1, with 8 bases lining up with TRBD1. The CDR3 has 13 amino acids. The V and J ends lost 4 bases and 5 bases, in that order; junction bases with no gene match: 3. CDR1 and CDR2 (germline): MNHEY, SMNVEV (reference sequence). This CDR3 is CASSSGQATEAFF. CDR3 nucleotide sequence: TGTGCCAGCAGTTCGGGACAGGCAACTGAAGCTTTCTTT.